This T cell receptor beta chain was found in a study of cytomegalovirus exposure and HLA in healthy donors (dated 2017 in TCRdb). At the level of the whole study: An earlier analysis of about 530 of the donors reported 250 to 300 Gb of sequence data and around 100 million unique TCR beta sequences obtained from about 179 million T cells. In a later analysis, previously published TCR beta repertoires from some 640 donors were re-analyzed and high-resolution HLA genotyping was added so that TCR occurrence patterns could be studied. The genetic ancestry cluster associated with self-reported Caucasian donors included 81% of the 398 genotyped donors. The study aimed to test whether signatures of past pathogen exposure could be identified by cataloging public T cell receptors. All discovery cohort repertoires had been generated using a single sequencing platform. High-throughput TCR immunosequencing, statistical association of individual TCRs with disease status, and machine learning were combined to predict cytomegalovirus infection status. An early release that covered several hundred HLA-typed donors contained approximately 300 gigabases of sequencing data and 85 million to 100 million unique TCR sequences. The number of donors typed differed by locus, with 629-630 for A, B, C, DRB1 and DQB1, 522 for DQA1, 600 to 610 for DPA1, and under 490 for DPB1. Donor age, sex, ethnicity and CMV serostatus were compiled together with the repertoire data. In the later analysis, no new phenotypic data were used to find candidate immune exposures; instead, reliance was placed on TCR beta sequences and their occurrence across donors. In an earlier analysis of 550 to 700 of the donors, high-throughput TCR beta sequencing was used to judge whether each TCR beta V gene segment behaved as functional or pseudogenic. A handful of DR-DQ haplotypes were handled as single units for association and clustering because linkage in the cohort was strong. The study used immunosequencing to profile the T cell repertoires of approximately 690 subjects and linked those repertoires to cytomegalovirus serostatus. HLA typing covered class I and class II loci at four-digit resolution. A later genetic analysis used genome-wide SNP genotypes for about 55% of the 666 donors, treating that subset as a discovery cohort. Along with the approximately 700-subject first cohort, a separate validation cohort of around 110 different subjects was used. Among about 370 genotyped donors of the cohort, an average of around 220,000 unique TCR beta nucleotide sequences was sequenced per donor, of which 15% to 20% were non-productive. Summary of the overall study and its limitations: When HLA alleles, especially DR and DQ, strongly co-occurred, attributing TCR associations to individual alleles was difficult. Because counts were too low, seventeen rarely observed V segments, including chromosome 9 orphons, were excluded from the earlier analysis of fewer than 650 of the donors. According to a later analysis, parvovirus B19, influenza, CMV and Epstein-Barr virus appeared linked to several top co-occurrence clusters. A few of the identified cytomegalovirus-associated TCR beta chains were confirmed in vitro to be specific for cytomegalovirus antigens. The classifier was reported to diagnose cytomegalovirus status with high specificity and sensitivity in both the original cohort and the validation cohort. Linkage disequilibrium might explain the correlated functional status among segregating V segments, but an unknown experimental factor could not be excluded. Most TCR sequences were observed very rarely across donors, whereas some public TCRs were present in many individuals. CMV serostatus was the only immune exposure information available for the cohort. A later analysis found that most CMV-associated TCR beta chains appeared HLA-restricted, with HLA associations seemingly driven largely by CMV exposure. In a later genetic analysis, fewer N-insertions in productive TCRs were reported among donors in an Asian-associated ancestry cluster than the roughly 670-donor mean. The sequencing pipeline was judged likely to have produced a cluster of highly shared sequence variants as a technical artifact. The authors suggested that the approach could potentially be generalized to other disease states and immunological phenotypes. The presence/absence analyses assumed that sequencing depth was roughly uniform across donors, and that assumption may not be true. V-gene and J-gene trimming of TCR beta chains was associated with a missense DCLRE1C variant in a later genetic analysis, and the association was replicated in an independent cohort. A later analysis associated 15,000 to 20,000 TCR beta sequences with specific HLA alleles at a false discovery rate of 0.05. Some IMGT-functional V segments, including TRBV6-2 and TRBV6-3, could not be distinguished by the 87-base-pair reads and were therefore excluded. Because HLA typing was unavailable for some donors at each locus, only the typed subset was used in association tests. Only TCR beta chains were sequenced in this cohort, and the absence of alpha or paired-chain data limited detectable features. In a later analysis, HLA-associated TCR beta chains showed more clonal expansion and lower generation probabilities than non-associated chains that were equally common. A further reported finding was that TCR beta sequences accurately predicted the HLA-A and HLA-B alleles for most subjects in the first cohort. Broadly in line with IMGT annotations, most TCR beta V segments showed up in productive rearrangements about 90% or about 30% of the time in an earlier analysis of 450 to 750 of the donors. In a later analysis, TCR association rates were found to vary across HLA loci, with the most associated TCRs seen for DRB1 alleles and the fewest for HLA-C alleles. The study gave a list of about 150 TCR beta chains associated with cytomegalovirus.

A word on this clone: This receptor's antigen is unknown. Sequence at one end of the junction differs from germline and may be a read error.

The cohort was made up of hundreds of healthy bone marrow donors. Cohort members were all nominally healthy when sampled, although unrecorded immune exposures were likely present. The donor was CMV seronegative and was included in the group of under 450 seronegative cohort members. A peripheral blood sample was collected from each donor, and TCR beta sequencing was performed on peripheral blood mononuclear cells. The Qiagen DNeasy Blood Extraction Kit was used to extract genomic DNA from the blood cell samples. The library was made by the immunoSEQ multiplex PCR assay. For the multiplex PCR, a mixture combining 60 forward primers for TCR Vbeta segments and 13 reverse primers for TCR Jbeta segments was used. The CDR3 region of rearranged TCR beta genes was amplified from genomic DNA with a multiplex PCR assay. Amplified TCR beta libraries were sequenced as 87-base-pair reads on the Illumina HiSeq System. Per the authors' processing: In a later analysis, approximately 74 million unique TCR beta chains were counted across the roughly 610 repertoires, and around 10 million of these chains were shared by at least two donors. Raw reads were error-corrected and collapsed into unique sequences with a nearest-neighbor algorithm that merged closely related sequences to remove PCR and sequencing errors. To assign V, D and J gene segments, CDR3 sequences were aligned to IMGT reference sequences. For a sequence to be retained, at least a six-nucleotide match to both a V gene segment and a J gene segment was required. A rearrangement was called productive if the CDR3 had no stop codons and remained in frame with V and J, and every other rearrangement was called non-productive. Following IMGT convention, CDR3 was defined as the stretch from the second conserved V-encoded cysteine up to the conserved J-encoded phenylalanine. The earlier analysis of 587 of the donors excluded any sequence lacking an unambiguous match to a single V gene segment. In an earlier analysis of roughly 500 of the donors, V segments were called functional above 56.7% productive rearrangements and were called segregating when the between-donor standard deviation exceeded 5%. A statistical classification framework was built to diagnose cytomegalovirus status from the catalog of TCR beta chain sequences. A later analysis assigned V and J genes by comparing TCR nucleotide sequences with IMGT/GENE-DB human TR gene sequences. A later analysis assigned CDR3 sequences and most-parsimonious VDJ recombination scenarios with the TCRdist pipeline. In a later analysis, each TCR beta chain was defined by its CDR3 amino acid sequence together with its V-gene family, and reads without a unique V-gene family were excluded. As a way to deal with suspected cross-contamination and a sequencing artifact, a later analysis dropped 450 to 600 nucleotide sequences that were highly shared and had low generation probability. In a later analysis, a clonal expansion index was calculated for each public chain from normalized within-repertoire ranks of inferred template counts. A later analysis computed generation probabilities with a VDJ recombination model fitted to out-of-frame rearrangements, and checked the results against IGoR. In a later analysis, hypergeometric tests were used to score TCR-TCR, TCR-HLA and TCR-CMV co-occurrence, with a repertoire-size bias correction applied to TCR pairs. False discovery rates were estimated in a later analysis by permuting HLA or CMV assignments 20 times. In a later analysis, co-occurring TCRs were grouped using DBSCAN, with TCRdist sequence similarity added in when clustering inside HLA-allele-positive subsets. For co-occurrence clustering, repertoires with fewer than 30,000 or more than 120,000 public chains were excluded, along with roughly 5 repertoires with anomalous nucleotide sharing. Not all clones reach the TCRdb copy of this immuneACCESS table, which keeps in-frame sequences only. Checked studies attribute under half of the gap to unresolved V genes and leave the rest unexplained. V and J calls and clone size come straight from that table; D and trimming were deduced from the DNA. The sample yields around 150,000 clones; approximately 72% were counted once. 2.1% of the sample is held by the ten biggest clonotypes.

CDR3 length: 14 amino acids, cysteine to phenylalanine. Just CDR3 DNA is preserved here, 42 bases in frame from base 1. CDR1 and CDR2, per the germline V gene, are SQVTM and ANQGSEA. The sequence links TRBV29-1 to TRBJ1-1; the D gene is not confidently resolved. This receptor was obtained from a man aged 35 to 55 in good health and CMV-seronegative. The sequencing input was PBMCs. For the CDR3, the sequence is CSVEAPQRRAEAFF. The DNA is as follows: TGCAGCGTCGAAGCGCCCCAAAGACGGGCTGAAGCTTTCTTT.